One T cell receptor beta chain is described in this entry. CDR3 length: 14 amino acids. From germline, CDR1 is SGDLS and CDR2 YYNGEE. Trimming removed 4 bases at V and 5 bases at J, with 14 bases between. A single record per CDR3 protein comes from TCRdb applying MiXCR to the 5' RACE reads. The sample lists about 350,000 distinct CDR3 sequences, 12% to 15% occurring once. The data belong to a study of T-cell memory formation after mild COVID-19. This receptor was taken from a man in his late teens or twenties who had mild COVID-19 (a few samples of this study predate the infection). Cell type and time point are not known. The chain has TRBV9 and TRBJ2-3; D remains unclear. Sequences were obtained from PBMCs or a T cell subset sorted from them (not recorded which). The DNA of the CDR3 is TGTGCCAGCAGCACCCGCAGTTTTGGAGATACGCAGTATTTT. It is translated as CASSTRSFGDTQYF. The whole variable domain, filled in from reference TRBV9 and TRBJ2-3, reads DSGVTQTPKHLITATGQRVTLRCSPRSGDLSVYWYQQSLDQGLQFLIQYYNGEERAKGNILERFSAQQFPDLHSELNLSSLELGDSALYFCASSTRSFGDTQYFGPGTRLTVL.